The clone carrying this T cell receptor (beta chain) was seen more than once but under ten times. TCRdb fed the PCR reads into MiXCR, producing one record per CDR3 protein. The sample holds more than 450,000 distinct CDR3 sequences; about 21% are singletons and the top ten take roughly 0.81%. This sample is part of a study of molecular identifiers for immune sequencing clone quantification. CDR1 is KGHSH and CDR2 is LQKENI in the germline V gene. The CDR3 spans 18 residues. V was cut by 3 bases and J by 7 bases, with 25 bases left in between. Specimen: naive CD8+ T cells from blood, with Jurkat cell RNA spiked in. Regarding subset: FACS-sorted CD8+CD4-CCR7+CD45RA+ naive T cells. J is TRBJ2-1 and V is TRBV18; a possible D gene is TRBD2 (5 bases). The sequence was obtained from a human donor in good health. Some libraries in this study had Jurkat cell RNA spiked in. The CDR3 coding sequence is TGTGCCAGCTCACCGAGTTCCCTAGCAGACGTTACTAAAAATGAGCAGTTCTTC. It is translated as CASSPSSLADVTKNEQFF.